Included here is one TCR beta chain sequence, with context. This sample is drawn from a study of CD8 T cells in Susac syndrome. With random hexamers, reverse transcription was performed on about 0.5 to 1 ug of RNA. TCRdb reanalysed the immunoSEQ multiplex PCR reads using MiXCR and keeps one entry per CDR3 protein. This sample has 130,000 or so distinct CDR3 sequences, with approximately 79% found just once. Relapsing-remitting disease, either stable or active, was present in the multiple sclerosis controls, who were treatment-naive patients. The germline V gene encodes CDR1 SGHAT and CDR2 FQNNGV. The CDR3 loop spans 16 amino acids. Trimming took off 5 bases at V and 6 bases at J, with 19 bases between the two ends.

The receptor was isolated from a human donor with multiple sclerosis. The sequenced sample consisted of CD8+ T cells from PBMCs. This rearrangement joins TRBV11-2 to TRBJ2-2, with D unresolved. The CDR3 DNA sequence: TGTGCCAGCAGCCCCCCTCCCGGGCCTCGGGCCGGGGAGCTGTTTTTT. Amino acids: CASSPPPGPRAGELFF.